The 20 T cell receptor beta chains in this list originate from one sample, sequenced in a study of T cells in Graves' hyperthyroidism and ophthalmopathy. TCR beta CDR3 sequences were amplified from RNA transcripts. The TCR CDR3 was amplified in a first-round RT-PCR using the HTBI primer set. TCRdb used MiXCR to reprocess the multiplex PCR reads, holding one entry per CDR3 protein. This table has roughly 38,000 distinct CDR3 sequences, just under 50% appearing once. The sample taken for sequencing was blood. These receptors all stem from a woman between 50 and 59 years old with Graves' hyperthyroidism that later progressed to Graves' ophthalmopathy.

This clonotype was detected many times. V and J are TRBV25-1 and TRBJ2-7; D may correspond to TRBD1 or TRBD2 (5 bases each). The length of the CDR3 is 12 residues. The germline CDR1 and CDR2 sequences are MGHDK and SYGVNS. V gave up 6 bases and J gave up 3 bases, with 9 bases separating them. CDR3 loop: CASSRDGYEQYF. As DNA, the CDR3 is TGTGCCAGCAGCCGGGACGGCTACGAGCAGTACTTC.

The CDR3 reads CSARDPGRSSYEQYF. DNA of the CDR3: TGCAGTGCTAGGGACCCCGGCCGGAGCTCCTACGAGCAGTACTTC. The rearrangement links TRBV20-1 to TRBJ2-7; D gene unclear. CDR3 length equals 15 residues. V lost 3 bases and J lost 0, with 15 bases in between. CDR1 is DFQATT and CDR2 is SNEGSKA in the germline V gene (reference sequence).

V and J are TRBV6-5 and TRBJ2-7, with D uncertain. The CDR3 length is 14 residues. Between the trimmed V and J ends, which lost 2 bases and 7 bases, there was a span of 15 bases. Germline CDR1 and CDR2: MNHEY and SVGAGI. The CDR3 sequence: CASSYGGDTGEQYF. The CDR3 coding sequence is TGTGCCAGCAGTTACGGCGGAGACACCGGGGAGCAGTACTTC.

This clonotype came up many times. This chain connects TRBV24-1 to TRBJ1-4; TRBD1 aligns across 8 bases. This CDR3 region has 17 residues. CDR1 and CDR2 from the germline V gene are KGHDR and SFDVKD. With V trimmed by 5 bases and J by 7 bases, 14 bases remained unmatched. The CDR3 DNA reads TGTGCCACCAGTGTGTGGCAGGGGGCGAAATATGGTGAAAAACTGTTTTTT. This translates into CATSVWQGAKYGEKLFF.

This chain links TRBV20-1 with TRBJ1-4; D perhaps matches TRBD1 (5 bases). This CDR3 has 13 amino acids. V dropped 5 bases and J dropped 6 bases, with 13 bases sitting between them. The germline gives CDR1 DFQATT, CDR2 SNEGSKA (reference sequence). The CDR3 spells CSAGGWEYEKLFF. CDR3 DNA: TGCAGTGCTGGGGGGTGGGAATATGAAAAACTGTTTTTT.

The CDR3 DNA is TGCGCCAGCAGCCTGTACGGAGACACCGGGGAGCAGTACTTC. This translates into CASSLYGDTGEQYF. The chain has TRBV5-1 and TRBJ2-7; D is ambiguous. Germline V lookup: CDR1 SGHRS, CDR2 YFSETQ. The CDR3 spans 14 residues. Trimming pared 4 bases from V and 7 bases from J, leaving 18 bases between.

This clonotype is deemed medium-sized. The rearrangement joins TRBV2 to TRBJ1-6; maybe TRBD1 (5 bases). Germline CDR1 and CDR2: SNHLY and FYNNEI. Deletions cut 0 bases from V and 7 bases from J, with 13 bases between. This CDR3 has 16 residues. This CDR3 reads CASSEALQGGNSPLHF. CDR3 DNA: TGTGCCAGCAGTGAAGCACTTCAGGGTGGCAATTCACCCCTCCACTTT.

The CDR3 region has the DNA TGTGCCAGCCAACTGAGCGGCACAGATACGCAGTATTTT. This translates into CASQLSGTDTQYF. The chain carries TRBV19 and TRBJ2-3; no reliable D call. This CDR3 is 13 amino acids long. Deletions cut 9 bases from V and 1 base from J, with 11 bases between. The germline gives CDR1 LNHDA, CDR2 SQIVND (reference sequence).

This chain uses TRBV5-1 with TRBJ2-6, with D uncertain. The CDR3 has 16 amino acids. CDR1 is SGHRS, CDR2 YFSETQ, per germline. V was clipped by 0 bases and J by 4 bases, with 11 bases between them. The CDR3 is CASSLGVRKGANVLTF. CDR3 nucleotides: TGCGCCAGCAGCTTGGGAGTCCGGAAGGGGGCCAACGTCCTGACTTTC.

This clonotype was seen a handful of times. Germline and junction disagree at one end, which may indicate a read error. The rearrangement links TRBV7-2 to TRBJ2-7; maybe TRBD1 (6 bases). There are 14 residues in the CDR3. The germline CDR1 and CDR2 sequences are SGHTA and FQGNSA. In DNA form, the CDR3 reads TGTGCCAGCGGCCCCGGGACACGCTCCTCCGAGCAGTACTTC. The encoded protein is CASGPGTRSSEQYF.

This clonotype occurred many times. The DNA of the CDR3 is TGTGCCAGCAGTGAAATTAGAAAGGAGACCCAGTACTTC. Translating gives CASSEIRKETQYF. The V gene is TRBV6-1, the J gene TRBJ2-5; unclear D gene. The CDR3 extends over 13 amino acids. Germline-derived CDR1 and CDR2 are MNHNS and SASEGT. Trimming left V 2 bases short and J 5 bases short, with 9 bases between.

This clonotype was seen many times. The chain combines TRBV24-1 with TRBJ2-5; the D is unclear. The CDR3 totals 16 residues. CDR1 is KGHDR, CDR2 SFDVKD, per germline. V shed 9 bases and J shed 0 bases, with 19 bases lying between them. CDR3: CATSPGRQAYQETQYF. The CDR3 DNA is TGTGCCACCTCCCCCGGCCGGCAGGCATACCAAGAGACCCAGTACTTC.

The gene calls are TRBV19 and TRBJ2-3; D is possibly TRBD1 (5 bases). Germline CDR1 LNHDA, CDR2 SQIVND (reference sequence). Trimming left V 5 bases short and J 4 bases short, with 16 bases between. CDR3 size: 15 residues. The CDR3 here is CASSVSESGSDTQYF. The CDR3 coding sequence is TGTGCCAGTAGTGTCTCAGAGTCAGGGTCAGATACGCAGTATTTT.

This clonotype appeared many times. V gene TRBV4-2 combines with J gene TRBJ1-1; D is perhaps TRBD1 (5 bases). Trimming pared 0 bases from V and 7 bases from J, leaving 15 bases between. The CDR3 sequence is 15 residues long. Germline lookup yields CDR1 LGHNA and CDR2 YNFKEQ. The CDR3 DNA reads TGTGCCAGCAGCCAAGATGGTGGGGGGGTTGGTGAAGCTTTCTTT. Translation: CASSQDGGGVGEAFF.

This clonotype was counted ten times or more. The chain couples TRBV5-1 to TRBJ1-4; D is undetermined. Trimming stripped 1 base from V and 7 bases from J, with 11 bases between. Germline V CDR1 and CDR2: SGHRS, YFSETQ. The CDR3 contains 14 residues. DNA of the CDR3: TGCGCCAGCAGCTTGCAAGGGAAGGGTGAAAAACTGTTTTTT. The encoded protein is CASSLQGKGEKLFF.

This clonotype showed up many times. The rearrangement uses TRBV7-3 and TRBJ2-3, with 11 bases lining up with TRBD2. The trim removed 1 base at V and 6 bases at J, leaving 3 bases unmatched. Germline values: CDR1 SGHTA, CDR2 FQGTGA. This CDR3 has 15 residues. CDR3: CASSLRTSGSDTQYF. The CDR3 DNA is TGTGCCAGCAGCTTAAGGACTAGCGGGTCTGATACGCAGTATTTT.

This clonotype was detected only once. The chain is built from TRBV5-1 and TRBJ2-1; 9 bases agree with TRBD1. The CDR3 extends over 15 amino acids. The V and J ends lost 2 bases and 5 bases, in that order; junction bases with no gene match: 5. Germline CDR1 is SGHRS and CDR2 is YFSETQ. CDR3 protein: CASSLTDRGDNEQFF. Written as DNA, the CDR3 is TGCGCCAGCAGCTTAACGGACAGGGGAGACAATGAGCAGTTCTTC.

This clonotype was seen many times. V usage is TRBV5-1 and J usage is TRBJ2-5; TRBD1 agrees at 8 bases. Germline V gives CDR1 SGHRS, CDR2 YFSETQ. The CDR3 contains 15 residues. V lost 4 bases, J lost 1 base, and 6 bases stayed unmatched. Written as DNA, the CDR3 is TGCGCCAGCAGCCCTGGACAGGGCGTCCAAGAGACCCAGTACTTC. Protein sequence: CASSPGQGVQETQYF.

This clonotype was counted ten times or more. The gene calls are TRBV19 and TRBJ2-7; TRBD2 aligns across 10 bases. Germline V gene sequence: CDR1 LNHDA, CDR2 SQIVND (reference sequence). CDR3 length: 15 residues. V lost 6 bases and J lost 0; bases outside the gene matches: 5. CDR3 amino acids: CASSTSGTSSYEQYF. CDR3 coding DNA: TGTGCCAGTAGCACTAGCGGGACTAGCTCCTACGAGCAGTACTTC.

Remarks on this clonotype: This is likely a read error, given that the CDR3 carries no conserved phenylalanine or tryptophan at its end. The chain employs TRBV6-1 and TRBJ1-1; D is perhaps TRBD1 (6 bases). CDR3 size: 15 residues. Looked up from germline, CDR1 is MNHNS and CDR2 is SASEGT. Trimming stripped 6 bases from V and 0 bases from J, with 14 bases between. The CDR3 DNA sequence: TGTGCCAGCAGGACCGGGGGCGGGATGAACACTGAAGCTTTCTCT. It codes for CASRTGGGMNTEAFS.